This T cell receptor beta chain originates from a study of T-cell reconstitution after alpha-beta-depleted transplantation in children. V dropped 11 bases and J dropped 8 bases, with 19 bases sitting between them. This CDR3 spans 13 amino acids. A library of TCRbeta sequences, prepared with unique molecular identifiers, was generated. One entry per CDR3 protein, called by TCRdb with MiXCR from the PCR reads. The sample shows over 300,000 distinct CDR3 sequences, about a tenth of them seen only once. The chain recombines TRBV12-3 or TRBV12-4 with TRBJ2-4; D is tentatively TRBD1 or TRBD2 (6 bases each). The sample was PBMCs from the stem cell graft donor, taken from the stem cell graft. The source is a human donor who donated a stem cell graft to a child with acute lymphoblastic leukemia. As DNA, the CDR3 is TGTGCCCTGGAGGGGGGCGATGGGGACATTCAGTACTTC. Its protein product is CALEGGDGDIQYF.